What follows describes a single T cell receptor beta chain. Profiled with immunoSEQ multiplex PCR; TCRdb holds only in-frame clones, not every one. The profile covers a few hundred thousand clones, with around 87% appearing a single time and 2% to 2.5% taken by the ten largest. The CDR3 loop spans 14 amino acids. The germline gives CDR1 LGHNA, CDR2 YSLEER. The V and J ends lost 5 bases and 3 bases, in that order; junction bases with no gene match: 6. This specimen belongs to a study of blood T cell repertoires in COVID-19. This TCR derives from a woman aged 45-60 years with acute or convalescent COVID-19. The rearrangement joins TRBV4-3 to TRBJ1-1; the match to TRBD1 covers 7 bases. Sequenced: peripheral blood. The CDR3: CASSYRGRDTEAFF. CDR3 nucleotide sequence: TGCGCCAGCAGCTACAGGGGTCGGGACACTGAAGCTTTCTTT.